This T cell receptor beta chain was profiled in a study of vaccination and CD4 T cells after COVID-19. Stated treatment: roughly ten-day PBMC culture with coronavirus spike peptide pools or control peptides (ViraFEST assay). The Oncomine TCR Beta short-read assay was what sequenced the DNA obtained from cultured CD4+ T cells. One entry per CDR3 protein, called by TCRdb with MiXCR from the PCR reads. The table lists around 15,000 distinct CDR3 sequences, less than 40% of them singletons. Germline assignment: CDR1 SQVTM and CDR2 ANQGSEA. The CDR3 loop spans 14 amino acids. With 5 bases removed from V and 7 bases from J, the gap between germline ends came to 15 bases. As concerns this clonotype: Its antigen is unidentified.

Study results and limitations: Median reactive clonotypes, those recognizing SARS-CoV-2, rose from about 22 to 38, not significantly.

The TCR was taken from a human donor who received a COVID-19 vaccine. The chain links TRBV29-1 to TRBJ1-6, with a possible D match to TRBD1 (5 bases). The source material was CD4+ T cells from blood, cultured in vitro, sampled before SARS-CoV-2 vaccination. CDR3 amino acids: CSVCVPGQNSPLHF. CDR3 bases: TGCAGCGTTTGTGTCCCAGGGCAAAATTCACCCCTCCACTTT.